The 7 T cell receptor beta chains presented below share a single source sample, sequenced in a study of OX40 agonist ivuxolimab in advanced cancers. Clones were sequenced by immunoSEQ multiplex PCR, and TCRdb holds only the in-frame ones, with some missing. The table shows more than 25,000 clones, with 86% occurring only once. Source: CD4+ or CD8+ T cells sorted from blood, taken in a trial of the OX40 agonist ivuxolimab. The receptors stem from an adult with an advanced solid tumor such as melanoma, head and neck, liver or kidney cancer.

The rearrangement links TRBV29-1 to TRBJ2-7; 11 nucleotides align to TRBD2. The CDR3 consists of 18 residues. Germline V gene sequence: CDR1 SQVTM, CDR2 ANQGSEA. V lost 6 bases and J lost 3; bases outside the gene matches: 19. CDR3 DNA: TGCAGCGTCCCTGCTCGACTAGCGGGATGGGTACACGACTACGAGCAGTACTTC. As protein: CSVPARLAGWVHDYEQYF.

The chain links TRBV19 to TRBJ2-1; TRBD2 matches at 7 bases. The trim removed 0 bases at V and 8 bases at J, leaving 4 bases unmatched. Germline V gives CDR1 LNHDA, CDR2 SQIVND (reference sequence). This CDR3 is built from 14 residues. CDR3 protein: CASSIDGGSYEQFF. The CDR3 nucleotides are TGTGCCAGTAGTATAGACGGGGGGTCGTATGAGCAGTTCTTC.

This clone was detected once. The rearrangement links TRBV9 to TRBJ2-7; TRBD1 might be the D (5 bases). From germline, CDR1 is SGDLS and CDR2 YYNGEE. CDR3 length equals 12 residues. Between the trimmed V and J ends, which lost 0 bases and 6 bases, there was a span of 7 bases. CDR3 amino acids: CASSVGQSEQYF. DNA of the CDR3: TGTGCCAGCAGCGTAGGACAGAGCGAGCAGTACTTC.

The V and J genes are TRBV11-2 and TRBJ2-7, with TRBD2 identical over 9 bases. With V trimmed by 8 bases and J by 3 bases, 2 bases remained unmatched. Per the germline V gene, CDR1 is SGHAT and CDR2 is FQNNGV. The CDR3 is made up of 12 amino acids. CDR3 nucleotides: TGTGCCAGCGCGGGGGGGGACTACGAGCAGTACTTC. Amino acid sequence: CASAGGDYEQYF.

This chain links TRBV10-3 with TRBJ2-7; no reliable D call. The CDR3 contains 15 residues. Trimming stripped 0 bases from V and 4 bases from J, with 13 bases between. The germline gives CDR1 ENHRY, CDR2 SYGVKD. DNA of the CDR3: TGTGCCATCAGTGAGTCGGGTGGTCTCCGGTACGAGCAGTACTTC. This translates into CAISESGGLRYEQYF.

The chain recombines TRBV7-8 with TRBJ2-7; no firm D call. This CDR3 is 11 amino acids long. V lost 1 base and J 5 bases, leaving 3 bases between the germline ends. Germline CDR1 SGHVS, CDR2 FQNEAQ. CDR3 in amino acids: CASSLEHEQYF. The DNA for the CDR3 is TGTGCCAGCAGCTTAGAACACGAGCAGTACTTC.

V gene TRBV6-5 combines with J gene TRBJ2-7; D perhaps matches TRBD2 (6 bases). Trimming stripped 6 bases from V and 7 bases from J, with 16 bases between. This CDR3 has 13 residues. The V gene's germline CDR1 is MNHEY and CDR2 SVGAGI. Written as DNA, the CDR3 is TGTGCCAGCAGGCGAGGACTACTAAATGAGCAGTACTTC. Amino acid sequence: CASRRGLLNEQYF.